The clone carrying this T cell receptor beta chain was observed once. Its antigen remains unknown. The data originate from a study of T cells in localized non-small cell lung cancer. Findings and limits, study-wide: In adjacent lung, a median about 54 of the top 100 tumor clones were found. Because sequencing included only one region (of the tumor), heterogeneity remains possible.

Trimming at V came to 5 bases and at J to 1 base, leaving 1 base not matched to a gene. CDR3 length: 15 residues. Germline assignment: CDR1 SGHTA and CDR2 FQGTGA. Profiling relied on immunoSEQ multiplex PCR, and the TCRdb table lists in-frame clones only, not all of them. The table includes tens of thousands of clones, around 90% detected once. J is TRBJ2-2 and V is TRBV7-3, with 10 nucleotides matching TRBD1. The source is a woman aged 40-69 years with stage I squamous cell lung carcinoma. The material was peripheral blood, obtained before any cancer treatment. The CDR3 coding sequence is TGTGCCAGCAGCCGGACAGGGGGGAACACCGGGGAGCTGTTTTTT. Amino acids: CASSRTGGNTGELFF.